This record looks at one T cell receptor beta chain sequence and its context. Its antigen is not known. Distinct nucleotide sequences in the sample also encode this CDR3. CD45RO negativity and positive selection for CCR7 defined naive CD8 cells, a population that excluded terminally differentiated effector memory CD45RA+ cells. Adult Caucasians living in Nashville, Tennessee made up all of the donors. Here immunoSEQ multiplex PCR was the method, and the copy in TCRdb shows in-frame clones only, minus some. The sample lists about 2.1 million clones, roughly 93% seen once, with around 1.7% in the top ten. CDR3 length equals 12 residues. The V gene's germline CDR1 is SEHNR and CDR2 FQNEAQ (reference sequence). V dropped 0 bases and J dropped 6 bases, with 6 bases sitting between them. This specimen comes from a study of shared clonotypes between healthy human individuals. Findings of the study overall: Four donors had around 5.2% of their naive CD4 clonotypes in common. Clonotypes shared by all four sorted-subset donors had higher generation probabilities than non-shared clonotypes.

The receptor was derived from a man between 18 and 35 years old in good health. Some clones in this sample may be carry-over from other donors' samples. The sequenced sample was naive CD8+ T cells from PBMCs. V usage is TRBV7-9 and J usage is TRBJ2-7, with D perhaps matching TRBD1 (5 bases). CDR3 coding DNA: TGTGCCAGCAGCTTAGCGGGGCCCGAGCAGTACTTC. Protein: CASSLAGPEQYF.